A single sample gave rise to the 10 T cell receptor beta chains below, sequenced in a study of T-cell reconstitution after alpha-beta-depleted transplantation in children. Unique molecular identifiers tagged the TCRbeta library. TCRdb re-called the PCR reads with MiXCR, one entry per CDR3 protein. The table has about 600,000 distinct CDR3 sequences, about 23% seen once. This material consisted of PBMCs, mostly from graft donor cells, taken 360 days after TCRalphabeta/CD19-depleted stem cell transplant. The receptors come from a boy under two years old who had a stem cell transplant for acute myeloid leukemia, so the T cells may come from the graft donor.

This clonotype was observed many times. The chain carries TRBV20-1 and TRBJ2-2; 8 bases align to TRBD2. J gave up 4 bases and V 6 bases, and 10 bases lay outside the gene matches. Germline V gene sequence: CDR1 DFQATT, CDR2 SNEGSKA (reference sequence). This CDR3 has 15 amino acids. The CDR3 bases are TGCAGTGCCCGCAAAAGGACTAGCAGCACCGGGGAGCTGTTTTTT. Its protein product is CSARKRTSSTGELFF.

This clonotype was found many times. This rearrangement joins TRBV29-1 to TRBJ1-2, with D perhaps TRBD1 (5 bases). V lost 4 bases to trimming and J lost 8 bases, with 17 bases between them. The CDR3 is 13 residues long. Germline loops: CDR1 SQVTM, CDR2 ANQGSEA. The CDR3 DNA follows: TGCAGCGTTGTCCTGGACACTCAATCGGGCTACACCTTC. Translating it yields CSVVLDTQSGYTF.

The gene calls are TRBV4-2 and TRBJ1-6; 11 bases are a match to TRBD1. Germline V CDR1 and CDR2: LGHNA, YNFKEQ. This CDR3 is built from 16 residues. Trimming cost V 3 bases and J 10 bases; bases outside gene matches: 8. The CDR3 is CASSQDTGTGGSPLHF. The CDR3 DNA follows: TGTGCCAGCAGCCAGGACACCGGGACAGGGGGGTCACCCCTCCACTTT.

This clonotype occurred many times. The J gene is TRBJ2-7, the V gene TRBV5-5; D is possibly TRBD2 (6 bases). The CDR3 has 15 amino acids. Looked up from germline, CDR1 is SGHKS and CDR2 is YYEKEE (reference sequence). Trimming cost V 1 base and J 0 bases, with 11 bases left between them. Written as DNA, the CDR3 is TGTGCCAGCAGCTTGCGCGCGGGGAGCTCCTACGAGCAGTACTTC. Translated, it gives CASSLRAGSSYEQYF.

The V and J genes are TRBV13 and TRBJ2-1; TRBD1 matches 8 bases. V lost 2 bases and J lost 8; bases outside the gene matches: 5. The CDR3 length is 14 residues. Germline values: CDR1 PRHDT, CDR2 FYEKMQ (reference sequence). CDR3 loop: CASSLPTGDDEQFF. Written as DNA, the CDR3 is TGTGCCAGCAGCTTACCGACAGGGGATGATGAGCAGTTCTTC. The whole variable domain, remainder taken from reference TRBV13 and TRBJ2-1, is AAGVIQSPRHLIKEKRETATLKCYPIPRHDTVYWYQQGPGQDPQFLISFYEKMQSDKGSIPDRFSAQQFSDYHSELNMSSLELGDSALYFCASSLPTGDDEQFFGPGTRLTVL.

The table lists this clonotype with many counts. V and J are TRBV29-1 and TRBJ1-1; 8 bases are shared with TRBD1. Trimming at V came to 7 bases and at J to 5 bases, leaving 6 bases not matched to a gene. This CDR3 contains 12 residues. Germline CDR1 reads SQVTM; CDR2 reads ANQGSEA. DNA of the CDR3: TGCAGCGGCGGACAGGGAGCGACTGAAGCTTTCTTT. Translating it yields CSGGQGATEAFF.

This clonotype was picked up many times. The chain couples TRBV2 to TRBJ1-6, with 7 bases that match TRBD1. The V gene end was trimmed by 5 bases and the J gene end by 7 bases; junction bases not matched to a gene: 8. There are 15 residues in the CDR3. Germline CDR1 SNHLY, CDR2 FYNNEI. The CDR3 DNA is TGTGCCAGCAGTCCGAGACAGGGAATCAATTCACCCCTCCACTTT. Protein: CASSPRQGINSPLHF.

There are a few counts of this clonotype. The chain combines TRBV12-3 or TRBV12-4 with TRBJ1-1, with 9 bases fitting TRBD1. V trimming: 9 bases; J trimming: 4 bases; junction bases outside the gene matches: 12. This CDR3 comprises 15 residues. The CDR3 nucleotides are TGTGCCAGTCGCCATACAGGGGGCGAGGGCACTGAAGCTTTCTTT. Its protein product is CASRHTGGEGTEAFF.

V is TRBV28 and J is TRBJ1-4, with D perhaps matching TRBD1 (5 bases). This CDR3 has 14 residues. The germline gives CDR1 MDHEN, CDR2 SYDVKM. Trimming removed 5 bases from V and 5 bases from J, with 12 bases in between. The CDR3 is CASSEGPRNEKLFF. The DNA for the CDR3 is TGTGCCAGCAGTGAGGGACCTAGGAATGAAAAACTGTTTTTT. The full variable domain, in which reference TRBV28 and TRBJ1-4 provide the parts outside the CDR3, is DVKVTQSSRYLVKRTGEKVFLECVQDMDHENMFWYRQDPGLGLRLIYFSYDVKMKEKGDIPEGYSVSREKKERFSLILESASTNQTSMYLCASSEGPRNEKLFFGSGTQLSVL.

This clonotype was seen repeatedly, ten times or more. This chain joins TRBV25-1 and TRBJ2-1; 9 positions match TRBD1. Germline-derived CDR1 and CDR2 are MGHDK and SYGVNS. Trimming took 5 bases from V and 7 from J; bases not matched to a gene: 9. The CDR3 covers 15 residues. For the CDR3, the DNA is TGTGCCAGCAGTCAAACCGGGACAGGGTTAAATGAGCAGTTCTTC. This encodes CASSQTGTGLNEQFF.